Below are 20 T cell receptor beta chains sequenced from a single sample in a study of blood T cell repertoires in COVID-19 (dated by TCRdb to about 2020). To prepare the library, the immunoSEQ multiplex PCR assay was applied. This immuneACCESS table, as held by TCRdb, lists in-frame sequences with V and J called but not all clones. Of the missing ones, under half trace to an unresolved V gene in checked studies; the others have no known cause. This sample comprises 150,000 to 200,000 clones, 85% of them detected only once. Of the sample, roughly 8.8% falls within the top ten clones. Sequenced material: peripheral blood. These receptors were collected from a woman at least 80 years old with COVID-19, enrolled during active disease.

The genes are TRBV27 and TRBJ1-5; a weak D match, TRBD1 (6 bases). CDR3 length equals 13 residues. Trimming removed 6 bases at V and 5 bases at J, with 11 bases between. Germline V gene data show CDR1 as MNHEY and CDR2 as SMNVEV (reference sequence). The CDR3 region has the DNA TGTGCCAGCAGGACAGGTCGGTATCAGCCCCAGCATTTT. It codes for CASRTGRYQPQHF.

The V gene is TRBV7-8, the J gene TRBJ2-7; 9 nucleotides match TRBD1. The CDR3 length is 13 residues. Per germline, CDR1 SGHVS and CDR2 FQNEAQ. The V segment lost 5 bases and the J segment 6 bases; nucleotides outside the gene matches: 5. CDR3 coding DNA: TGTGCCAGCAGCCCCGGACAGGGGATCGAGCAGTACTTC. Translating gives CASSPGQGIEQYF.

The CDR3 bases are TGCAGCGTTGTCCGGGGGGACGGTGAAGCTTTCTTT. Its protein is CSVVRGDGEAFF. The V and J genes are TRBV29-1 and TRBJ1-1, with D possibly being TRBD1 (5 bases). The CDR3 is 12 residues long. Germline values: CDR1 SQVTM, CDR2 ANQGSEA. Trimming removed 4 bases at V and 7 bases at J, with 13 bases between.

V usage is TRBV19 and J usage is TRBJ2-3; no clear D. The germline CDR1 and CDR2 sequences are LNHDA and SQIVND (reference sequence). V was trimmed by 6 bases and J by 0 bases, leaving 7 bases between them. The CDR3 spans 13 residues. The CDR3 protein is CASSRVSTDTQYF. In DNA, the CDR3 is TGTGCCAGTAGCCGGGTTAGCACAGATACGCAGTATTTT.

As for this clone: The same CDR3 is also encoded by other DNA sequences in this sample. The rearrangement uses TRBV6-5 and TRBJ1-5, with 8 bases matching TRBD1. The CDR3 has 13 residues. Per germline, CDR1 MNHEY and CDR2 SVGAGI. After removal of 6 bases from V and 6 bases from J, the junction contained 4 bases not matched to a gene. CDR3 sequence (DNA): TGTGCCAGCAGGCAGGGGGCAGGTCAGCCCCAGCATTTT. Its translation: CASRQGAGQPQHF.

The genes are TRBV6-5 and TRBJ2-5; D is unresolved. The CDR3 covers 12 residues. Germline CDR1 is MNHEY and CDR2 is SVGAGI. Trimming took off 8 bases at V and 4 bases at J, with 11 bases between the two ends. The CDR3 reads CASGLRGETQYF. The CDR3 nucleotides read TGTGCCAGCGGGCTGCGTGGAGAGACCCAGTACTTC.

The chain joins TRBV5-8 to TRBJ1-2; D is undetermined. The CDR3 has 14 residues. Deletions cut 6 bases from V and 7 bases from J, with 19 bases between. Per germline, CDR1 SGHTS and CDR2 YDEGEE. CDR3 protein: CASILGQIRAGYTF. The CDR3 DNA follows: TGTGCCAGCATACTAGGGCAGATTAGGGCTGGCTACACCTTC.

The V gene is TRBV19, the J gene TRBJ1-2; D is possibly TRBD1 (5 bases). Germline CDR1 and CDR2: LNHDA and SQIVND (reference sequence). The CDR3 is 15 residues long. Trimming left V 3 bases short and J 2 bases short, with 13 bases between. CDR3 nucleotides: TGTGCCAGTAGTATCATCGGGGGGAAAAACTATGGCTACACCTTC. It specifies CASSIIGGKNYGYTF.

This rearrangement joins TRBV7-9 to TRBJ1-1; D is possibly TRBD1 (5 bases). Germline CDR1 is SEHNR and CDR2 is FQNEAQ (reference sequence). CDR3 length: 15 amino acids. Trimming pared 3 bases from V and 4 bases from J, leaving 15 bases between. CDR3 DNA sequence: TGTGCCAGCAGCTTGACCCTTTTGGGGGGCACTGAAGCTTTCTTT. Protein sequence: CASSLTLLGGTEAFF.

This chain joins TRBV9 and TRBJ2-2, with D perhaps TRBD1 (6 bases). V was trimmed by 4 bases and J by 2 bases, leaving 15 bases between them. CDR1 SGDLS and CDR2 YYNGEE come from the germline V gene. The CDR3 has 16 amino acids. CDR3: CASSHVGGGNTGELFF. CDR3 DNA sequence: TGTGCCAGCAGCCACGTTGGTGGGGGCAACACCGGGGAGCTGTTTTTT. Drawing the rest from reference TRBV9 and TRBJ2-2, the complete variable domain is DSGVTQTPKHLITATGQRVTLRCSPRSGDLSVYWYQQSLDQGLQFLIQYYNGEERAKGNILERFSAQQFPDLHSELNLSSLELGDSALYFCASSHVGGGNTGELFFGEGSRLTVL.

In DNA, the CDR3 is TGTGCCAGCAGCTTAGCCGGGACTAGCAACAGAGATACGCAGTATTTT. Translation gives CASSLAGTSNRDTQYF. The chain couples TRBV5-4 to TRBJ2-3; TRBD2 matches at 9 bases. Germline assignment: CDR1 SGHNT and CDR2 YYREEE (reference sequence). The CDR3 is 16 amino acids. V dropped 2 bases and J dropped 5; count of bases not matched to a gene: 9.

The V gene is TRBV6-2 or TRBV6-3, the J gene TRBJ1-1, with TRBD1 as a possible D gene (6 bases). V was clipped by 2 bases and J by 4 bases, with 8 bases between them. The CDR3 is 13 amino acids. Germline CDR1 and CDR2: MNHEY and SVGEGT. Here the CDR3 reads CASSYGQLTEAFF. CDR3 in DNA: TGTGCCAGCAGTTACGGACAGCTCACTGAAGCTTTCTTT.

The chain joins TRBV3-1 (or the pseudogene TRBV3-2) to TRBJ2-7, with TRBD2 identical over 9 bases. CDR1 and CDR2 from the germline V gene are LGHDT and YNNKEL (reference sequence). The CDR3 extends over 14 amino acids. After removal of 3 bases from V and 2 bases from J, the junction contained 2 bases not matched to a gene. In DNA, the CDR3 is TGTGCCAGCAGCCACAGCGGGGGGCCCTACGAGCAGTACTTC. The encoded protein is CASSHSGGPYEQYF.

The chain is built from TRBV15 and TRBJ1-2, with D possibly being TRBD1 (6 bases). CDR1 and CDR2 from the germline V gene are LNHNV and YYDKDF (reference sequence). The CDR3 length is 14 residues. Trimming removed 4 bases at V and 4 bases at J, with 13 bases between. CDR3 DNA sequence: TGTGCCACCAGCACCGACAGGACCGGCTATGGCTACACCTTC. This translates into CATSTDRTGYGYTF.

This chain uses TRBV9 with TRBJ2-2, with 13 nucleotides matching TRBD2. Germline V gene data show CDR1 as SGDLS and CDR2 as YYNGEE. This CDR3 region has 16 residues. The junction had 7 bases not matched to a gene; V was cut back by 4 bases and J by 7 bases. The CDR3 loop reads CASSPTSGGAHGELFF. In DNA, the CDR3 is TGTGCCAGCAGCCCAACTAGCGGGGGGGCTCACGGGGAGCTGTTTTTT.

The rearrangement uses TRBV5-1 and TRBJ1-4; 8 bases agree with TRBD1. The CDR3 is made up of 16 amino acids. V shed 0 bases, J shed 8 bases, and the junction held 9 bases outside the gene matches. Germline values: CDR1 SGHRS, CDR2 YFSETQ. CDR3 amino acids: CASSLEGRQGSEKLFF. CDR3 bases: TGCGCCAGCAGCTTGGAGGGGCGACAGGGGAGCGAAAAACTGTTTTTT.

The gene calls are TRBV7-9 and TRBJ2-3; 10 nucleotides match TRBD2. The CDR3 covers 16 residues. CDR1 is SEHNR, CDR2 FQNEAQ, per germline (reference sequence). With V trimmed by 5 bases and J by 0 bases, 5 bases remained unmatched. The CDR3 loop is CASSPGLAASTDTQYF. The CDR3 DNA is TGTGCCAGCAGCCCTGGACTAGCGGCTAGCACAGATACGCAGTATTTT. Full variable domain (outside the CDR3, taken from reference TRBV7-9 and TRBJ2-3): DTGVSQNPRHKITKRGQNVTFRCDPISEHNRLYWYRQTLGQGPEFLTYFQNEAQLEKSRLLSDRFSAERPKGSFSTLEIQRTEQGDSAMYLCASSPGLAASTDTQYFGPGTRLTVL.

This clone was counted only a few times. This sequence joins TRBV12-3 or TRBV12-4 and TRBJ2-1; perhaps TRBD1 as D (6 bases). CDR3 length: 12 residues. V was clipped by 6 bases and J by 14 bases, with 17 bases between them. CDR3 in amino acids: CASSPSGQSEFF. The CDR3 nucleotides read TGTGCCAGCAGCCCATCGGGACAAAGCGAGTTCTTC.

This rearrangement joins TRBV3-1 (or the pseudogene TRBV3-2) to TRBJ2-3; D is ambiguous. The germline V gene has CDR1 LGHDT and CDR2 YNNKEL (reference sequence). This CDR3 has 15 amino acids. V was trimmed by 0 bases and J by 0 bases, leaving 7 bases between them. CDR3 sequence (DNA): TGTGCCAGCAGCCAAGAGCCCACTAGCACAGATACGCAGTATTTT. Amino acid sequence: CASSQEPTSTDTQYF.

This chain links TRBV15 with TRBJ2-7; possible D gene TRBD1, 6 bases. The CDR3 loop spans 13 amino acids. In germline, CDR1 is LNHNV, CDR2 YYDKDF (reference sequence). Trimming took 3 bases from V and 3 from J, leaving 9 bases between them. CDR3 sequence reads: CATSSVRGYEQYF. The CDR3, as DNA: TGTGCCACCAGCAGTGTCAGGGGCTACGAGCAGTACTTC.